The 10 T cell receptor beta chains below come from one sample, sequenced in a study of PD-L1 blockade in urothelial cancer. TCRdb keeps only in-frame clones here, not all; method: immunoSEQ multiplex PCR. The data show more than 75,000 clones, 85% to 95% seen once. The sequencing used PBMCs, collected around atezolizumab (anti-PD-L1) treatment. All receptors come from a man aged 55-75 years with urothelial cancer.

In its sample, this clone was seen once. CDR3 residues: CSVEGGNTEAFF. CDR3 nucleotide sequence: TGCAGCGTTGAAGGGGGCAACACTGAAGCTTTCTTT. This chain joins TRBV29-1 and TRBJ1-1; D is perhaps TRBD1 (5 bases). CDR3 length: 12 residues. V gave up 1 base and J gave up 2 bases, with 5 bases separating them. The germline CDR1 and CDR2 sequences are SQVTM and ANQGSEA.

V and J are TRBV7-9 and TRBJ1-3; 7 nucleotides agree with TRBD1. CDR3 length: 17 residues. The ends lost 5 bases at V and 6 bases at J; junction bases unmatched: 16. Germline CDR1 SEHNR, CDR2 FQNEAQ (reference sequence). The CDR3 bases are TGTGCCAGCAGCCTCTTCTACGACAGGGATTATGAAAACACCATATATTTT. Translated, it gives CASSLFYDRDYENTIYF.

The V call is TRBV5-1, the J call TRBJ1-1; D unclear. The CDR3 covers 13 residues. Germline V lookup: CDR1 SGHRS, CDR2 YFSETQ. Trimming pared 5 bases from V and 0 bases from J, leaving 8 bases between. CDR3 bases: TGCGCCAGCAGATATGACTTGAACACTGAAGCTTTCTTT. This gives the protein CASRYDLNTEAFF.

V and J are TRBV5-1 and TRBJ1-1; D might be TRBD1 (6 bases). The V gene's germline CDR1 is SGHRS and CDR2 YFSETQ. The CDR3 totals 13 residues. The V gene lost 2 bases and the J gene lost 7 bases, with 12 bases spanning the gap. The CDR3 loop is CASSLQGDREAFF. The CDR3 DNA sequence: TGCGCCAGCAGCTTACAGGGAGACCGTGAAGCTTTCTTT.

V is TRBV9 and J is TRBJ2-5, with a tentative D call TRBD1 (6 bases). Germline CDR1 is SGDLS and CDR2 is YYNGEE. CDR3 length: 13 amino acids. V lost 4 bases to trimming and J lost 5 bases, with 12 bases between them. CDR3 amino acids: CASSNPGAETQYF. Written as DNA, the CDR3 is TGTGCCAGCAGCAACCCAGGGGCCGAGACCCAGTACTTC.

This clone was observed a single time. The genes are TRBV10-1 and TRBJ2-1; 11 bases agree with TRBD2. From germline, CDR1 is WNHNN and CDR2 SYGVQD (reference sequence). V lost 3 bases to trimming and J lost 5 bases; unmatched junction nucleotides: 6. This CDR3 has 16 residues. The CDR3 sequence: CASSETSGRQNNEQFF. For the CDR3, the DNA is TGCGCCAGCAGTGAAACTAGCGGGAGACAAAACAATGAGCAGTTCTTC.

J is TRBJ2-7 and V is TRBV5-5; D is uncertain. This CDR3 has 13 amino acids. The V end was cut by 4 bases, the J end by 5 bases, with 13 bases between. In germline, CDR1 is SGHKS, CDR2 YYEKEE (reference sequence). This chain's CDR3 is CASSPYRVHEQYF. For the CDR3, the DNA is TGTGCCAGCAGCCCCTATCGGGTCCACGAGCAGTACTTC.

The gene calls are TRBV19 and TRBJ2-6; D might be TRBD2 (6 bases). Germline-derived CDR1 and CDR2 are LNHDA and SQIVND (reference sequence). Trimming left V 7 bases short and J 2 bases short, with 9 bases between. The CDR3 length is 14 residues. In DNA form, the CDR3 reads TGTGCCAGTACGCGGGACCCTGGGGCCAACGTCCTGACTTTC. Translation: CASTRDPGANVLTF.

The V and J genes are TRBV5-1 and TRBJ2-7; 13 bases map to TRBD2. The CDR3 sequence is 16 residues long. The ends lost 0 bases at V and 4 bases at J; junction bases unmatched: 4. CDR1 SGHRS and CDR2 YFSETQ come from the germline V gene. The CDR3 DNA is TGCGCCAGCAGCTTGGGGACTAGCGGGAGTTTTTACGAGCAGTACTTC. It encodes CASSLGTSGSFYEQYF.

This chain joins TRBV19 and TRBJ1-1; a weak D match, TRBD1 (5 bases). The CDR3 extends over 13 amino acids. V lost 5 bases, J lost 6 bases, and 13 bases lay in between. Germline assignment: CDR1 LNHDA and CDR2 SQIVND (reference sequence). The CDR3 nucleotides read TGTGCCAGTAGTCTAAATGACAGACCTGAAGCTTTCTTT. Protein product: CASSLNDRPEAFF.